This T cell receptor (beta chain) was sequenced in a study of PD-1 blockade in classical Hodgkin lymphoma. Study-level points and caveats: No one has yet defined what causes the repertoire differences, which may be disease activity or prior therapy.

TCRdb's table, derived via immunoSEQ multiplex PCR, lists solely in-frame clones and lacks some. The sample contains over 25,000 clones, about 88% of which appear only once. Stated time point: cycle 4 day 1 (C4D1), after five to seven weeks of nivolumab. Every single patient, without exception, relapsed after autologous stem cell transplantation, and brentuximab vedotin exposure varied. By magnetic negative selection, CD4+ T cells were purified from thawed PBMCs. The V gene end was trimmed by 6 bases and the J gene end by 3 bases; junction bases not matched to a gene: 10. The CDR3 length is 16 residues. Germline V gene lookup returns CDR1 MDHEN and CDR2 SYDVKM. This clone was seen more than once but under ten times. The antigen is unknown.

The V gene is TRBV28, the J gene TRBJ2-7; 11 bases map to TRBD1. The TCR was taken from a human donor with classical Hodgkin lymphoma. Here the sequenced sample was CD4+ T cells from blood, taken before the fourth cycle of nivolumab. In DNA, the CDR3 is TGTGCCAGCAGCCCCACGACCGGGACAGGGGGCTACGAGCAGTACTTC. Its translation is CASSPTTGTGGYEQYF.